What follows are 18 T cell receptor beta chains derived from one specimen sequenced in a study of metastatic and nonmetastatic thyroid tumors. TCRdb re-clonotyped the PCR reads through MiXCR. Among roughly 65,000 clones listed, more than 13% were seen once. Until they underwent thyroid surgery, no patient had received any treatment. The material sequenced was blood. These receptors came from a male donor with papillary thyroid cancer or a benign thyroid nodule (not recorded which). Some clones in this sample may be carry-over from other donors' samples.

This clone was counted at least ten times. This sequence joins TRBV19 and TRBJ1-1; D might be TRBD1 (6 bases). V was cut by 6 bases and J by 0 bases, with 14 bases left in between. The CDR3 totals 15 residues. Germline values: CDR1 LNHDA, CDR2 SQIVND (reference sequence). DNA of the CDR3: TGTGCCAGTAGGATCTCACAGGGAATGAACACTGAAGCTTTCTTT. The encoded protein is CASRISQGMNTEAFF.

This clone was recorded many times. The chain links TRBV12-3 or TRBV12-4 to TRBJ1-1; 8 bases agree with TRBD1. Trimming at V came to 1 base and at J to 1 base, leaving 5 bases not matched to a gene. The CDR3 runs 16 residues. Here the CDR3 DNA reads TGTGCCAGCAGTTTAGGCTACAGGGGGAAGAACACTGAAGCTTTCTTT. This gives the protein CASSLGYRGKNTEAFF.

The chain links TRBV5-4 to TRBJ2-3, with D uncertain. V lost 6 bases and J lost 3, with 8 bases in between. The CDR3 contains 12 residues. Per germline, CDR1 SGHNT and CDR2 YYREEE (reference sequence). The CDR3 protein is CASISRTDTQYF. DNA of the CDR3: TGTGCCAGCATCTCAAGGACAGATACGCAGTATTTT.

This clone was found many times. The chain recombines TRBV7-8 with TRBJ1-5; 10 nucleotides match TRBD1. The CDR3 contains 15 residues. Trimming removed 5 bases from V and 3 bases from J; junction bases left unmatched: 4. Per germline, CDR1 SGHVS and CDR2 FQNEAQ. DNA of the CDR3: TGTGCCAGCAGCAGGGGACAGGGGATCAATCAGCCCCAGCATTTT. Residues: CASSRGQGINQPQHF.

A note on this clone: This clone may be a read error of a much larger clone one base away. The chain recombines TRBV11-2 with TRBJ1-1; D is ambiguous. Between the trimmed V and J ends, which lost 7 bases and 4 bases, there was a span of 13 bases. Per germline, CDR1 SGHAT and CDR2 FQNNGV. This CDR3 spans 13 amino acids. This CDR3 is CASILARLTEAFF. The CDR3 DNA reads TGTGCCAGCATCCTCGCGAGGCTCACTGAAGCTTTCTTT.

This clone occurred many times. This rearrangement joins TRBV27 to TRBJ2-7, with D tentatively TRBD2 (5 bases). The V and J ends lost 2 bases and 4 bases respectively, with 9 bases between them. Germline assignment: CDR1 MNHEY and CDR2 SMNVEV (reference sequence). The CDR3 is made up of 13 amino acids. The CDR3: CASSLGSLYEQYF. The CDR3 nucleotides read TGTGCCAGCAGTTTAGGGAGCCTGTACGAGCAGTACTTC.

This clone was seen only a few times. This sequence may be a read error, since a much larger clone differs from it by one base. CDR3 coding DNA: TGTGCCATCAGTGAGAAAGGACGGGACGTAGATACGCAGTATTTT. Its translation: CAISEKGRDVDTQYF. The V and J genes are TRBV10-3 and TRBJ2-3; either TRBD1 or TRBD2 may fit D (5 bases each). This CDR3 contains 15 residues. Looked up from germline, CDR1 is ENHRY and CDR2 is SYGVKD. Trimming removed 2 bases at V and 5 bases at J, with 14 bases between.

This clone showed up many times. The genes are TRBV12-3 or TRBV12-4 and TRBJ2-7; TRBD1 matches 9 bases. CDR3 length: 14 amino acids. V was pared by 1 base and J by 5 bases, with 3 bases of the junction left unmatched. This CDR3 reads CASSLGTGVHEQYF. The CDR3, as DNA: TGTGCCAGCAGTTTAGGGACAGGGGTCCACGAGCAGTACTTC.

The sample holds many counts of this clone. The chain joins TRBV7-2 to TRBJ2-7, with 10 nucleotides matching TRBD2. The CDR3 runs 14 residues. J lost 2 bases, V lost 5 bases, and 3 bases had no gene match. Germline lookup yields CDR1 SGHTA and CDR2 FQGNSA. The CDR3 sequence: CASSPGLAAYEQYF. The CDR3 DNA reads TGTGCCAGCAGCCCCGGACTAGCGGCCTACGAGCAGTACTTC. The variable domain in full, completed from reference TRBV7-2 and TRBJ2-7, reads GAGVSQSPSNKVTEKGKDVELRCDPISGHTALYWYRQSLGQGLEFLIYFQGNSAPDKSGLPSDRFSAERTGGSVSTLTIQRTQQEDSAVYLCASSPGLAAYEQYFGPGTRLTVT.

This clone has only a few counts. A much larger clone differs from this one at a single base, so this may be a read error. Distinct nucleotide sequences in the sample also encode this CDR3. The chain links TRBV9 to TRBJ2-3; no firm D call. The CDR3 contains 15 residues. The V gene's germline CDR1 is SGDLS and CDR2 YYNGEE. V was shortened by 1 base and J by 1 base, with 10 bases between the two germline ends. This CDR3 reads CASSVLAGGTDTQYF. The DNA of the CDR3 is TGTGCCAGCAGCGTATTAGCTGGGGGCACAGATACGCAGTATTTT.

This clone occurred many times. The rearrangement joins TRBV2 to TRBJ1-1, with unresolved D. The germline V and J ends were trimmed by 3 bases and 8 bases, with 13 bases remaining between them. The CDR3 spans 13 residues. Germline CDR1 SNHLY, CDR2 FYNNEI. For the CDR3, the DNA is TGTGCCAGCAGTGAGACCACCTCTGGGGAAGCTTTCTTT. Translated: CASSETTSGEAFF.

In this sample, this clone turned up many times. The CDR3 protein is CAWSVQPGPQHF. DNA of the CDR3: TGTGCCTGGAGTGTACAGCCCGGGCCCCAGCATTTT. V usage is TRBV30 and J usage is TRBJ1-5; D unclear. Germline V gives CDR1 GTSNPN, CDR2 SVGIG (reference sequence). The CDR3 is made up of 12 amino acids. Between the trimmed V and J ends, which lost 0 bases and 9 bases, there was a span of 9 bases. Looking up the rest from reference TRBV30 and TRBJ1-5 gives the full variable domain: SQTIHQWPATLVQPVGSPLSLECTVEGTSNPNLYWYRQAAGRGLQLLFYSVGIGQISSEVPQNLSASRPQDRQFILSSKKLLLSDSGFYLCAWSVQPGPQHFGDGTRLSIL.

This clone was recorded at least ten times. The same CDR3 can be traced to other DNA sequences in this sample. V and J are TRBV5-4 and TRBJ2-1, with 9 bases fitting TRBD2. The CDR3 loop spans 16 amino acids. Germline V gene data show CDR1 as SGHNT and CDR2 as YYREEE (reference sequence). V shed 2 bases, J shed 8 bases, and the junction held 11 bases outside the gene matches. CDR3 protein: CASSFPGEREVDEQFF. In DNA form, the CDR3 reads TGTGCCAGCAGCTTCCCGGGAGAGCGGGAGGTCGATGAGCAGTTCTTC. Filled out from reference TRBV5-4 and TRBJ2-1, the complete variable domain reads ETGVTQSPTHLIKTRGQQVTLRCSSQSGHNTVSWYQQALGQGPQFIFQYYREEENGRGNFPPRFSGLQFPNYSSELNVNALELDDSALYLCASSFPGEREVDEQFFGPGTRLTVL.

This chain links TRBV5-1 with TRBJ2-3; 8 bases are a match to TRBD2. The CDR3 loop spans 16 amino acids. V lost 1 base to trimming and J lost 6 bases; unmatched junction nucleotides: 10. Germline CDR1 and CDR2: SGHRS and YFSETQ. CDR3 DNA: TGCGCCAGCAGCTTGTCCGTGCGGGAGGTCCAGGATACGCAGTATTTT. Protein product: CASSLSVREVQDTQYF.

On this clone: A single base separates this from a much larger clone, so it may be a read error. The chain carries TRBV6-1 and TRBJ2-3, with 8 bases identical to TRBD1. Germline values: CDR1 MNHNS, CDR2 SASEGT. This CDR3 region has 16 residues. CDR3 bases: TGTGCCAGCAGTGGCAGGGGGCTTTTGGGCACAGGTACGCAGTATTTT. This translates into CASSGRGLLGTGTQYF.

The gene calls are TRBV5-4 and TRBJ2-3, with D hard to call. Germline CDR1 is SGHNT and CDR2 is YYREEE (reference sequence). The CDR3 totals 15 residues. Trimming took off 2 bases at V and 0 bases at J, with 10 bases between the two ends. Here the CDR3 reads CASSLGLSSTDTQYF. The CDR3 DNA is TGTGCCAGCAGCTTAGGATTATCCAGCACAGATACGCAGTATTTT.

This clone was recorded many times. This chain joins TRBV27 and TRBJ2-3; the match to TRBD1 covers 10 bases. CDR3 length: 15 residues. Germline V gene sequence: CDR1 MNHEY, CDR2 SMNVEV (reference sequence). Trimming cost V 4 bases and J 3 bases; bases outside gene matches: 4. The CDR3 loop is CASSSTGGLTDTQYF. The CDR3 DNA reads TGTGCCAGCAGTTCGACAGGGGGCCTAACAGATACGCAGTATTTT.

As regards this clone: A much larger clone lies one base from this, so it may be a read error. Other nucleotide sequences in the sample specify the same CDR3. V is TRBV15 and J is TRBJ2-5, with 11 bases that match TRBD2. From germline, CDR1 is LNHNV and CDR2 YYDKDF (reference sequence). The CDR3 loop spans 13 amino acids. CDR3 loop: CATMTSGIETQYF. Written as DNA, the CDR3 is TGTGCCACCATGACTAGCGGGATAGAGACACAGTACTTC. The full variable domain, its missing parts supplied by reference TRBV15 and TRBJ2-5, is DAMVIQNPRYQVTQFGKPVTLSCSQTLNHNVMYWYQQKSSQAPKLLFHYYDKDFNNEADTPDNFQSRRPNTSFCFLDIRSPGLGDTAMYLCATMTSGIETQYFGPGTRLLVL.